The sample holds one count of the clone carrying this T cell receptor (beta chain). TCR beta CDR3 region amplification was performed from RNA transcripts. First-round RT-PCR targeting the TCR CDR3 was performed with the HTBI primer set. TCRdb re-analysed the multiplex PCR reads in MiXCR, keeping a single row per CDR3 protein. The sample has fewer than 700,000 distinct CDR3 sequences; roughly 15% are singletons. The data were obtained in a study of T cells in Graves' hyperthyroidism and ophthalmopathy. Trimming cost V 0 bases and J 0 bases, with 8 bases left between them. This CDR3 is built from 15 residues. Germline V gene sequence: CDR1 SGDLS, CDR2 YYNGEE.

The clonotype originates from a woman between 25 and 40 years old with Graves' hyperthyroidism. V usage is TRBV9 and J usage is TRBJ2-3; D perhaps matches TRBD2 (5 bases). Sequenced sample: blood. This CDR3 reads CASSVDGISTDTQYF. CDR3 DNA: TGTGCCAGCAGCGTAGACGGGATTAGCACAGATACGCAGTATTTT.